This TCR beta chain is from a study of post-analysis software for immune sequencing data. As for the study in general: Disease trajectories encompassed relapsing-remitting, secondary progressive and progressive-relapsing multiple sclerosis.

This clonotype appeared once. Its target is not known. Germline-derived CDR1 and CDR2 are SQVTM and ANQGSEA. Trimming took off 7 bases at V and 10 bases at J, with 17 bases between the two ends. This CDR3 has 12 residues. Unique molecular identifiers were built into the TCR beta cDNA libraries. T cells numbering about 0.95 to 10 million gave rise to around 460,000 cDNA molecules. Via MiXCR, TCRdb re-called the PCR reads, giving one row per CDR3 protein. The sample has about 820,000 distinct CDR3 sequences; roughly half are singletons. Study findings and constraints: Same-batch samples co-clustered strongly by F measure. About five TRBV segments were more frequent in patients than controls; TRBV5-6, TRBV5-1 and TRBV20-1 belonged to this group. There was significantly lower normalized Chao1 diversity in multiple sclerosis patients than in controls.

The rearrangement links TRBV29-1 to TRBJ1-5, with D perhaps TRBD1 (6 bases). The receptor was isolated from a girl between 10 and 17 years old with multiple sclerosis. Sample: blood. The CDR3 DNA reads TGCAGCGCCGGGGACACGGGCGGCCCCCAGCATTTT. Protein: CSAGDTGGPQHF.